These 27 T cell receptor beta chains share one sample of origin, sequenced in a study of neurological immune-mediated disorders. Documented time point: longitudinal time-point 1 (baseline). TCRdb passed the 5' RACE reads through MiXCR, listing each CDR3 protein once. The sample yields about 71,000 distinct CDR3 sequences, more than 8.5% seen once. Material for sequencing was PBMCs. Receptors originate from a man aged 30 to 39 in good health.

This clonotype was counted at least ten times. V and J are TRBV28 and TRBJ2-2; D ambiguous. The CDR3 contains 12 residues. Looked up from germline, CDR1 is MDHEN and CDR2 is SYDVKM. The V gene lost 6 bases and the J gene lost 7 bases, with 9 bases spanning the gap. CDR3 residues: CASSFYGGELFF. The CDR3 DNA follows: TGTGCCAGCAGCTTCTATGGCGGGGAGCTGTTTTTT.

There are many counts of this clonotype. The genes are TRBV7-2 and TRBJ2-5; TRBD1 might be the D (5 bases). The V end was cut by 6 bases, the J end by 5 bases, with 13 bases between. This CDR3 spans 13 amino acids. Germline CDR1 SGHTA, CDR2 FQGNSA. The chain's CDR3 is CASRSGSGETQYF. The CDR3 coding sequence is TGTGCCAGCAGATCAGGGTCCGGGGAGACCCAGTACTTC.

This clonotype was observed many times. J is TRBJ2-2 and V is TRBV12-3 or TRBV12-4; 12 nucleotides match TRBD2. V shed 5 bases and J 0 bases; nucleotides not matched to a gene: 1. CDR3 length equals 16 residues. The CDR3 nucleotides are TGTGCCAGCAGTCGGACTAGCGGGACGAACACCGGGGAGCTGTTTTTT. Translation gives CASSRTSGTNTGELFF.

The table lists this clonotype with many counts. The rearrangement joins TRBV5-1 to TRBJ1-1; 7 bases match TRBD1. The CDR3 length is 15 residues. CDR1 is SGHRS and CDR2 is YFSETQ in the germline V gene. The trim removed 3 bases at V and 0 bases at J, leaving 5 bases unmatched. The DNA for the CDR3 is TGCGCCAGCAGCTCTTTCCAGGGGGTGAACACTGAAGCTTTCTTT. It is translated as CASSSFQGVNTEAFF.

This clonotype was seen at least ten times. The chain is built from TRBV24-1 and TRBJ2-3; D possibly matches TRBD1 or TRBD2 (5 bases each). Trimming cost V 3 bases and J 1 base, with 13 bases left between them. Germline lookup yields CDR1 KGHDR and CDR2 SFDVKD. The CDR3 is 16 amino acids. The CDR3 nucleotides are TGTGCCACCAGTGATACCGGTGGGACCGGCACAGATACGCAGTATTTT. Translated, it gives CATSDTGGTGTDTQYF.

A word on this clonotype: A single base separates this from a much larger clone, so it may be a read error. Because it lacks the conserved phenylalanine or tryptophan at the end, this CDR3 is likely a read error. V usage is TRBV28 and J usage is TRBJ2-5, with 8 bases lining up with TRBD1. The V and J ends lost 3 bases and 2 bases, in that order; junction bases with no gene match: 8. Germline assignment: CDR1 MDHEN and CDR2 SYDVKM. CDR3 length equals 16 residues. CDR3 amino acids: CASSFFGQGGQETQYL. The CDR3 coding sequence is TGTGCCAGCAGTTTTTTCGGACAGGGAGGACAAGAGACCCAGTACTTA.

The table lists this clonotype with many counts. V is TRBV7-2 and J is TRBJ2-7; perhaps TRBD1 as D (6 bases). CDR3 length equals 12 residues. V lost 5 bases to trimming and J lost 5 bases, with 10 bases between them. The V gene's germline CDR1 is SGHTA and CDR2 FQGNSA. The CDR3 bases are TGTGCCAGCAGCGGTCCAGGGGACGAGCAGTACTTC. Its translation is CASSGPGDEQYF.

The sample holds many counts of this clonotype. The rearrangement joins TRBV5-1 to TRBJ2-7; the match to TRBD2 covers 13 bases. V dropped 3 bases and J dropped 5; count of bases not matched to a gene: 8. This CDR3 contains 16 residues. Germline V gene sequence: CDR1 SGHRS, CDR2 YFSETQ. In nucleotides, the CDR3 is TGCGCCAGCAGCTCGGGACTAGCGGGGAGGTACGACGAGCAGTACTTC. Residues: CASSSGLAGRYDEQYF.

Details on this clonotype: Compared with germline, one end of the junction differs, possibly owing to a read error. This chain connects TRBV18 to TRBJ2-7; unclear D gene. This CDR3 has 12 residues. Germline CDR1 reads KGHSH; CDR2 reads LQKENI. Here the CDR3 DNA reads TGTGCCACCTCACGTGAAACCTACGAGCAGTACTTC. Translation: CATSRETYEQYF.

This clonotype was recorded at least ten times. The rearrangement links TRBV7-2 to TRBJ2-5; D is uncertain. CDR3 length equals 13 residues. CDR1 and CDR2 from the germline V gene are SGHTA and FQGNSA. The V and J ends lost 1 base and 2 bases respectively, with 5 bases between them. CDR3 amino acids: CASSLVQQETQYF. The CDR3 region has the DNA TGTGCCAGCAGCTTAGTACAGCAAGAGACCCAGTACTTC.

This clonotype was found many times. The chain has TRBV11-2 and TRBJ2-7; TRBD1 is a possible D gene (6 bases). Per germline, CDR1 SGHAT and CDR2 FQNNGV. The CDR3 consists of 14 residues. V was trimmed by 2 bases and J by 1 base, leaving 9 bases between them. The DNA for the CDR3 is TGTGCCAGCAGCTTAATAGGACAGTCCTACGAGCAGTACTTC. Its translation: CASSLIGQSYEQYF.

This clonotype occurred many times. The chain has TRBV6-1 and TRBJ2-3; 9 nucleotides agree with TRBD2. The CDR3 runs 16 residues. From germline, CDR1 is MNHNS and CDR2 SASEGT. V lost 4 bases to trimming and J lost 3 bases; unmatched junction nucleotides: 8. CDR3 loop: CASSVFGAGGTDTQYF. The CDR3 bases are TGTGCCAGCAGTGTATTTGGGGCGGGAGGGACAGATACGCAGTATTTT.

The sample holds many counts of this clonotype. The chain has TRBV20-1 and TRBJ2-3; D perhaps matches TRBD2 (6 bases). V lost 1 base and J 2 bases, leaving 10 bases between the germline ends. Germline-derived CDR1 and CDR2 are DFQATT and SNEGSKA (reference sequence). The CDR3 has 14 amino acids. In DNA form, the CDR3 reads TGCAGTGCTAGAGTGGGCGGGGACACAGATACGCAGTATTTT. It specifies CSARVGGDTDTQYF.

This clonotype showed up just a few times. One end of the junction varies from germline; a read error may be responsible. The chain joins TRBV27 to TRBJ1-2; D is unclear. The germline gives CDR1 MNHEY, CDR2 SMNVEV (reference sequence). The CDR3 length is 14 residues. CDR3 nucleotides: TGTGTCAGCAGTCTCCGACCCCAACTTTATGGCTACACCTTC. It yields the protein CVSSLRPQLYGYTF.

This clonotype came up many times. The rearrangement uses TRBV20-1 and TRBJ1-5; D gene ambiguous. The CDR3 is 13 amino acids. Germline V CDR1 and CDR2: DFQATT, SNEGSKA (reference sequence). Trimming removed 5 bases at V and 4 bases at J, with 12 bases between. CDR3 amino acids: CSAPPLGNQPQHF. The CDR3 region has the DNA TGCAGTGCTCCGCCCTTAGGTAATCAGCCCCAGCATTTT.

Many counts were recorded for this clonotype. V usage is TRBV5-1 and J usage is TRBJ1-1; 10 nucleotides line up with TRBD1. This CDR3 is 15 amino acids long. Germline V gene sequence: CDR1 SGHRS, CDR2 YFSETQ. V lost 1 base, J lost 4 bases, and 4 bases stayed unmatched. The CDR3 DNA follows: TGCGCCAGCAGCTTGATAGGACAGGGGGTCACTGAAGCTTTCTTT. This sequence encodes CASSLIGQGVTEAFF.

This clonotype has ten or more counts. In DNA form, the CDR3 reads TGTGCCAGCACCCGCGTGGGCCCCGAAGGAGAGACCCAGTACTTC. Translated, it gives CASTRVGPEGETQYF. The chain has TRBV28 and TRBJ2-5; D is unresolved. The CDR3 length is 15 residues. Germline lookup yields CDR1 MDHEN and CDR2 SYDVKM. V lost 7 bases to trimming and J lost 4 bases, with 19 bases between them.

This clonotype was seen many times. The CDR3 bases are TGCGCCAGCAGCTTGGGTAGCGGCAACAATGAGCAGTTCTTC. Amino acid sequence: CASSLGSGNNEQFF. V is TRBV5-1 and J is TRBJ2-1, with D possibly TRBD2 on 6 matching bases. CDR1 is SGHRS and CDR2 is YFSETQ in the germline V gene. With 0 bases removed from V and 5 bases from J, the gap between germline ends came to 9 bases. The CDR3 runs 14 residues.

This clonotype was detected many times. The chain employs TRBV10-3 and TRBJ2-3, with 8 bases lining up with TRBD2. Per germline, CDR1 ENHRY and CDR2 SYGVKD. The CDR3 has 19 residues. The ends lost 0 bases at V and 2 bases at J; junction bases unmatched: 13. The CDR3 bases are TGTGCCATCAGTGAGTCCTCCCGTTCGGCGGGAGGCCACACAGATACGCAGTATTTT. Translating it yields CAISESSRSAGGHTDTQYF.

Many counts were recorded for this clonotype. The rearrangement uses TRBV5-1 and TRBJ2-2; maybe TRBD1 (6 bases). CDR1 and CDR2 from the germline V gene are SGHRS and YFSETQ. Trimming took 3 bases from V and 5 from J, leaving 11 bases between them. This CDR3 has 14 residues. The CDR3 region has the DNA TGCGCCAGCAGCTGGTCACAGGGAACCGGGGAGCTGTTTTTT. Translated, it gives CASSWSQGTGELFF.

The chain couples TRBV28 to TRBJ2-7; weak D call: TRBD2 (7 bases). The V end was cut by 3 bases, the J end by 4 bases, with 13 bases between. The V gene's germline CDR1 is MDHEN and CDR2 SYDVKM. The CDR3 sequence is 14 residues long. The chain's CDR3 is CASSFNGGAYEQYF. The CDR3 bases are TGTGCCAGCAGTTTTAATGGGGGGGCATACGAGCAGTACTTC.

With regard to this clonotype: This could be a read error, since a much larger clone is one nucleotide away. This chain links TRBV20-1 with TRBJ1-3, with D maybe TRBD1 (5 bases). The V and J ends lost 7 bases and 2 bases respectively, with 15 bases between them. The CDR3 totals 14 residues. CDR1 and CDR2 from the germline V gene are DFQATT and SNEGSKA (reference sequence). The CDR3 reads CSVHGAITGNTIYF. CDR3 in DNA: TGCAGTGTCCACGGGGCGATAACTGGAAACACCATATATTTT.

There are many counts of this clonotype. The chain is built from TRBV7-2 and TRBJ2-3, with TRBD2 identical over 11 bases. There are 16 residues in the CDR3. The V and J ends lost 4 bases and 0 bases, in that order; junction bases with no gene match: 3. Germline CDR1 reads SGHTA; CDR2 reads FQGNSA. The CDR3 sequence: CASSSWTSGSTDTQYF. DNA for the CDR3: TGTGCCAGCAGCTCGTGGACTAGCGGGAGCACAGATACGCAGTATTTT.

This clonotype was recorded many times. The chain recombines TRBV4-2 with TRBJ2-7; the match to TRBD2 covers 10 bases. Looked up from germline, CDR1 is LGHNA and CDR2 is YNFKEQ. V dropped 4 bases and J dropped 0; count of bases not matched to a gene: 6. The CDR3 is 16 amino acids. The CDR3 sequence is CASSRGLAESSYEQYF. In nucleotides, the CDR3 is TGTGCCAGCAGCCGAGGACTAGCGGAGAGCTCCTACGAGCAGTACTTC.

This clonotype was picked up many times. For the CDR3, the DNA is TGCGCCAGCAGCTTGTTCACGGGCGGGAGGGGAACCTACGAGCAGTACTTC. The encoded protein is CASSLFTGGRGTYEQYF. The chain employs TRBV5-1 and TRBJ2-7; 9 bases agree with TRBD2. From germline, CDR1 is SGHRS and CDR2 YFSETQ. This CDR3 comprises 17 residues. After removal of 1 base from V and 2 bases from J, the junction contained 10 bases not matched to a gene.

This clonotype came up many times. The chain is built from TRBV5-1 and TRBJ1-3; D gene ambiguous. The V end was cut by 3 bases, the J end by 4 bases, with 8 bases between. The CDR3 totals 13 residues. Germline V gene data show CDR1 as SGHRS and CDR2 as YFSETQ. CDR3: CASSSTVGNTIYF. CDR3 in DNA: TGCGCCAGCAGCTCGACGGTGGGAAACACCATATATTTT.

This clonotype has at least ten counts. V is TRBV5-1 and J is TRBJ1-1; no definite D call. The V gene lost 0 bases and the J gene lost 4 bases, with 13 bases spanning the gap. The germline V gene encodes CDR1 SGHRS and CDR2 YFSETQ. This CDR3 has 15 residues. The CDR3 coding sequence is TGCGCCAGCAGCTTGGAACTCGTGGGTGGCACTGAAGCTTTCTTT. Translated: CASSLELVGGTEAFF.